The 5 T cell receptor beta chains in this list originate from one sample, sequenced in a study of Tregs in tolerant kidney transplant recipients. Clones were sequenced by immunoSEQ multiplex PCR, and TCRdb holds only the in-frame ones, with some missing. The sample lists some 90,000 clones, approximately 92% occurring once. Sequences were obtained from CD8+ T cells from blood. The receptor set was obtained from a human donor in good health.

This sequence joins TRBV19 and TRBJ1-1; D gene uncertain. Germline V gene lookup returns CDR1 LNHDA and CDR2 SQIVND (reference sequence). The germline V and J ends were trimmed by 2 bases and 0 bases, with 16 bases remaining between them. The CDR3 is 17 amino acids. Written as DNA, the CDR3 is TGTGCCAGTAGTATACTGGCCGCCGGGCCTGTGAACACTGAAGCTTTCTTT. Translating gives CASSILAAGPVNTEAFF.

J is TRBJ2-7 and V is TRBV13; no firm D call. Germline lookup yields CDR1 PRHDT and CDR2 FYEKMQ (reference sequence). The CDR3 runs 13 residues. Trimming removed 7 bases at V and 0 bases at J, with 10 bases between. The CDR3 reads CASKKGLSYEQYF. Written as DNA, the CDR3 is TGTGCCAGCAAGAAGGGCCTCTCCTACGAGCAGTACTTC.

The chain recombines TRBV12-5 with TRBJ2-1, with D possibly matching TRBD2 (6 bases). V was clipped by 3 bases and J by 2 bases, with 11 bases between them. The CDR3 sequence is 15 residues long. Germline V gives CDR1 LGHNT, CDR2 FRNRAP. CDR3 region: CASGFAGTTYNEQFF. The CDR3 DNA reads as TGTGCTAGTGGTTTTGCGGGGACCACCTACAATGAGCAGTTCTTC. Combining the CDR3 with reference TRBV12-5 and TRBJ2-1 gives the whole variable domain DARVTQTPRHKVTEMGQEVTMRCQPILGHNTVFWYRQTMMQGLELLAYFRNRAPLDDSGMPKDRFSAEMPDATLATLKIQPSEPRDSAVYFCASGFAGTTYNEQFFGPGTRLTVL.

The rearrangement links TRBV5-6 to TRBJ2-1, with D uncertain. V was shortened by 0 bases and J by 4 bases, with 11 bases between the two germline ends. This CDR3 region has 15 residues. Germline-derived CDR1 and CDR2 are SGHDT and YYEEEE. The CDR3 nucleotides are TGTGCCAGCAGCTTGGGGGGTTCAAGATACAATGAGCAGTTCTTC. Its translation is CASSLGGSRYNEQFF.

In its sample, this clone was seen a few times. V usage is TRBV6-1 and J usage is TRBJ2-7; 8 bases are a match to TRBD1. Trimming at V came to 0 bases and at J to 3 bases, leaving 4 bases not matched to a gene. The CDR3 length is 15 residues. Germline CDR1 and CDR2: MNHNS and SASEGT. The CDR3 sequence: CASSEAGTGGYEQYF. The CDR3 region has the DNA TGTGCCAGCAGTGAAGCCGGCACAGGGGGCTACGAGCAGTACTTC.